This entry concerns a single TCR beta chain. Antigen specificity is unknown. PCR primers comprised 60 Vbeta and 13 Jbeta primers. TCRdb's table, derived via immunoSEQ multiplex PCR, lists solely in-frame clones and lacks some. The profile shows around 150,000 clones, 68% of them singletons. The V segment lost 3 bases and the J segment 3 bases; nucleotides outside the gene matches: 8. The V gene's germline CDR1 is SGHTA and CDR2 FQGNSA. This CDR3 region has 16 residues. This sample was included in a study of cytomegalovirus exposure and HLA in healthy donors. For the study at large: Among the roughly 430 genotyped donors, approximately 80% were placed in the Caucasian-associated ancestry cluster.

Study-wide results and limits: There were three CMV-associated chains whose specificity for CMV antigens was confirmed in vitro.

Participants comprised healthy donors of bone marrow. Sampled while nominally healthy, donors likely had unrecorded immune exposures. Sequencing used PBMCs. This TCR was sampled from a man between 50 and 59 years old in good health and CMV-seronegative. The chain joins TRBV7-2 to TRBJ2-7, with 10 nucleotides matching TRBD2. Here the CDR3 reads CASSFPAGGLIYEQYF. The DNA of the CDR3 is TGTGCCAGCAGCTTTCCAGCGGGGGGGCTTATCTACGAGCAGTACTTC. The full variable domain, in which reference TRBV7-2 and TRBJ2-7 provide the parts outside the CDR3, is GAGVSQSPSNKVTEKGKDVELRCDPISGHTALYWYRQSLGQGLEFLIYFQGNSAPDKSGLPSDRFSAERTGGSVSTLTIQRTQQEDSAVYLCASSFPAGGLIYEQYFGPGTRLTVT.